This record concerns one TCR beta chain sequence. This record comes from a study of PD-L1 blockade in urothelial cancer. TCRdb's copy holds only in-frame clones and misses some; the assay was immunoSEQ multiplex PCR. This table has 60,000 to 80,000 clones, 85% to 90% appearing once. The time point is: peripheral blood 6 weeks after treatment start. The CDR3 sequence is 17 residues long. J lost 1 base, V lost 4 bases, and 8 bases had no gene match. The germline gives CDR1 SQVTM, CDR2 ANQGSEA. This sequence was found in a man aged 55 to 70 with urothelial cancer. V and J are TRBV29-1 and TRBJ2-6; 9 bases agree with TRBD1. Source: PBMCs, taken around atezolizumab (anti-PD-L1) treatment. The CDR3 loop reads CSVAWDREASGANVLTF. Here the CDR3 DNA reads TGCAGCGTTGCCTGGGACAGGGAGGCGTCTGGGGCCAACGTCCTGACTTTC.